This T cell receptor (beta chain) was recorded in a study of shared clonotypes between healthy human individuals. Study details: A donor's plate count was three for CD4 naive and three for CD4 memory; CD8 naive had two and CD8 memory one. Study-wide results and limits: Sharing of clonotypes among donors was expected to vary with sequencing depth. Sorted-subset sequencing, rarefaction showed, was incomplete despite large depth.

The data were produced by immunoSEQ multiplex PCR, yet TCRdb's version contains in-frame clones alone and is incomplete. In the table there are some 2,000,000 clones, 85% to 95% of which are singletons. Comment on this clone: Its specificity is not known.

Per germline, CDR1 MDHEN and CDR2 SYDVKM. This CDR3 contains 15 residues. The germline V and J ends were trimmed by 3 bases and 3 bases, with 11 bases remaining between them. The chain employs TRBV28 and TRBJ2-2; D may be TRBD2 (6 bases). The sample taken for sequencing was naive CD4+ T cells sorted from blood. Subset noted: CD45RA+ positively selected. This sequence originates from a man aged 18-30 years in good health. The CDR3 DNA follows: TGTGCCAGCAGTTTTGGGGACTTACACACCGGGGAGCTGTTTTTT. Translation gives CASSFGDLHTGELFF.